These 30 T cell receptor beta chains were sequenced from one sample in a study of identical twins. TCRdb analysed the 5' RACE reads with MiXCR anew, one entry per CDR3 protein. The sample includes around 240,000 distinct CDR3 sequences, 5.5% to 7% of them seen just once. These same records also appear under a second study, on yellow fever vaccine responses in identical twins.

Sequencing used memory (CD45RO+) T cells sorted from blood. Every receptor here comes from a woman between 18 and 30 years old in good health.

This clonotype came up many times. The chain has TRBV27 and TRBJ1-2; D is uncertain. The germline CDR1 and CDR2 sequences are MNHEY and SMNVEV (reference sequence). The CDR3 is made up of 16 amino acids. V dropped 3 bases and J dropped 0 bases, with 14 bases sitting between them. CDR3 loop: CASSFIGLTANYGYTF. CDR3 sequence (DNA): TGTGCCAGCAGTTTTATCGGACTGACGGCTAACTATGGCTACACCTTC.

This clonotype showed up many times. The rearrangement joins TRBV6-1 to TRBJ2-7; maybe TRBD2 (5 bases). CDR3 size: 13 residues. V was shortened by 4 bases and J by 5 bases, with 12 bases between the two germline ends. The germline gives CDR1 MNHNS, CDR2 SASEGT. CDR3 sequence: CASSGPGSNEQYV. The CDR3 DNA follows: TGTGCCAGCAGTGGACCGGGATCAAACGAGCAGTACGTC.

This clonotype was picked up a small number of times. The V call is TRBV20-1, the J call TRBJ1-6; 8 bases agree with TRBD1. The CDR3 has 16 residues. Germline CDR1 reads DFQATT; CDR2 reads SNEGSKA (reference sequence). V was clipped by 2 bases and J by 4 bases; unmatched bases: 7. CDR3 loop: CSARRQGRGYNSPLHF. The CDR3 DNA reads TGCAGTGCTAGAAGACAGGGGAGGGGATATAATTCACCCCTCCACTTT.

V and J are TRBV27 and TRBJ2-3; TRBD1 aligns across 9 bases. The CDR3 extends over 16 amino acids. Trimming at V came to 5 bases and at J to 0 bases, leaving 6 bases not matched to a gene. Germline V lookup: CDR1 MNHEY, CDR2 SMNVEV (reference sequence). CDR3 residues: CASSPQGAMSTDTQYF. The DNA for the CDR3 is TGTGCCAGCAGTCCACAGGGGGCGATGAGCACAGATACGCAGTATTTT.

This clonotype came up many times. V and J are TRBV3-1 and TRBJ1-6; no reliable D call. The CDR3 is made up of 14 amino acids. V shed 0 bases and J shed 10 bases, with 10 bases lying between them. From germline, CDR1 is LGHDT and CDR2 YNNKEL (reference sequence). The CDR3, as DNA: TGTGCCAGCAGCCAAGACGGGAGCCGGTCACCCCTCCACTTT. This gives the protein CASSQDGSRSPLHF.

CDR3 protein: CASSWIDPRGEQYF. The CDR3 DNA sequence: TGTGCCAGCAGCTGGATAGACCCCAGGGGGGAGCAGTACTTC. This chain connects TRBV7-9 to TRBJ2-7, with 7 bases lining up with TRBD1. This CDR3 contains 14 residues. In germline, CDR1 is SEHNR, CDR2 FQNEAQ (reference sequence). The J segment lost 7 bases and the V segment lost 4 bases, leaving 10 bases of the junction unmatched.

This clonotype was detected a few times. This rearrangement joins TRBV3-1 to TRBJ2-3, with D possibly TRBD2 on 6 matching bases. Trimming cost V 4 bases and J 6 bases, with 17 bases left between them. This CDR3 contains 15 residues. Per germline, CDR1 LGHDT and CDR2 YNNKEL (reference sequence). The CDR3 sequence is CASSLTGTPGDTQYF. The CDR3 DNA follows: TGTGCCAGCAGCCTAACCGGGACTCCCGGCGATACGCAGTATTTT.

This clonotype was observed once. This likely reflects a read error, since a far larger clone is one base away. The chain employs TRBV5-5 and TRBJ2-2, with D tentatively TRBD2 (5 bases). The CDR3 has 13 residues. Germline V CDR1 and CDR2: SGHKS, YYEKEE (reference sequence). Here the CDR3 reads CASSLGATGELIF. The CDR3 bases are TGTGCCAGCAGCTTGGGCGCCACCGGGGAGCTGATTTTT.

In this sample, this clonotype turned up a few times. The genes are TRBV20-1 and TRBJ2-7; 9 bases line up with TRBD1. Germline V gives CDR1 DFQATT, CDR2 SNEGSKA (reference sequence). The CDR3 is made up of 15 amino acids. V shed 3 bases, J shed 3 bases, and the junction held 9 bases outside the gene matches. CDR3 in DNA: TGCAGTGCTAGGGGGGACAGGGAAGGTGTCTACGAGCAGTACGTC. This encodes CSARGDREGVYEQYV.

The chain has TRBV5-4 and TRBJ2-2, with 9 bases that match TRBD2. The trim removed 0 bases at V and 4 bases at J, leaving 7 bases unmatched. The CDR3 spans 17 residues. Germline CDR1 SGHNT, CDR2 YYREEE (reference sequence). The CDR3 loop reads CASSLVRGRAPTGELFF. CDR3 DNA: TGTGCCAGCAGCTTGGTACGCGGGAGGGCCCCCACCGGGGAGCTGTTTTTT.

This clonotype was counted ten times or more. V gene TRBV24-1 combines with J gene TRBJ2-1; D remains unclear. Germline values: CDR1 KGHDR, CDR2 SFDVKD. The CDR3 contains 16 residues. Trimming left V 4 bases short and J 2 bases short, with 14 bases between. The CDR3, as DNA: TGTGCCACCAGTGACCCCTCGCTTTCAACCTACAATGAGCAGTTCTTC. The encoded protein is CATSDPSLSTYNEQFF.

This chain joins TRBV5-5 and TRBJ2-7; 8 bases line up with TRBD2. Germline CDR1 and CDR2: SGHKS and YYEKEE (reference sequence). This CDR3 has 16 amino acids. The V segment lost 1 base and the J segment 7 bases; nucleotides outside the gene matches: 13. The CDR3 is CASSLSVERGQSEQYF. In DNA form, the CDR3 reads TGTGCCAGCAGCTTGTCGGTGGAGCGGGGGCAGTCGGAGCAGTACTTC.

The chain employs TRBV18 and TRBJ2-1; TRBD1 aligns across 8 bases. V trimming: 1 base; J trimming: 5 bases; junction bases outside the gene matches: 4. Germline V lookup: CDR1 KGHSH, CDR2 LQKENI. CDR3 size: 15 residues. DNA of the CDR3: TGTGCCAGCTCACCACGGGGACAGGTTAACAATGAGCAGTTCTTC. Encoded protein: CASSPRGQVNNEQFF. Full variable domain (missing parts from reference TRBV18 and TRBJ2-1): NAGVMQNPRHLVRRRGQEARLRCSPMKGHSHVYWYRQLPEEGLKFMVYLQKENIIDESGMPKERFSAEFPKEGPSILRIQQVVRGDSAAYFCASSPRGQVNNEQFFGPGTRLTVL.

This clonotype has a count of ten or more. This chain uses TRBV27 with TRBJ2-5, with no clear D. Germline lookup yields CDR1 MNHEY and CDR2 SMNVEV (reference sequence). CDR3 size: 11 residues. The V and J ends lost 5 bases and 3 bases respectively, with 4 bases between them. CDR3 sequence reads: CASSDEETQYF. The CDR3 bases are TGTGCCAGCAGTGATGAAGAGACCCAGTACTTC.

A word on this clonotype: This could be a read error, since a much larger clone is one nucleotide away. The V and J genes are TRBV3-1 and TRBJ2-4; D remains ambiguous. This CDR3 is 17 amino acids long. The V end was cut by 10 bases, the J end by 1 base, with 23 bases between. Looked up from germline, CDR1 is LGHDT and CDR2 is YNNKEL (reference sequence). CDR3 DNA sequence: TGTGCCACCACCCTAAACGCAGGTCCCTGGGCCAAAAACATTCAGTACTTC. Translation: CATTLNAGPWAKNIQYF.

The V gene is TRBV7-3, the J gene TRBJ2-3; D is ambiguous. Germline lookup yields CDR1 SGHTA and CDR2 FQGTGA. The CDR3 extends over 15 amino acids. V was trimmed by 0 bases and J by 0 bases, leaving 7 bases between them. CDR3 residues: CASSLTSGSTDTQYF. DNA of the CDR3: TGTGCCAGCAGCTTAACCTCCGGAAGCACAGATACGCAGTATTTT.

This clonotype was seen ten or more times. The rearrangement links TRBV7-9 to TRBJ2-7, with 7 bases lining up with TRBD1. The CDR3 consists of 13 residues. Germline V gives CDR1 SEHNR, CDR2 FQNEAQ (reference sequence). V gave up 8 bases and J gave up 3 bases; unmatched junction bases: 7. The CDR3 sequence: CASGRDSNYEQYF. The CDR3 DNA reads TGTGCCAGCGGACGGGACAGTAACTACGAGCAGTACTTC.

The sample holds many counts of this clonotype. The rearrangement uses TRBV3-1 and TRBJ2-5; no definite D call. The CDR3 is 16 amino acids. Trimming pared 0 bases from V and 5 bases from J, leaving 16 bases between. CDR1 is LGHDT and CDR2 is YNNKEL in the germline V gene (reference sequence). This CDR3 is CASSQDSSASWETQYF. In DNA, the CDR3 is TGTGCCAGCAGCCAAGATAGCTCCGCGAGTTGGGAGACCCAGTACTTC.

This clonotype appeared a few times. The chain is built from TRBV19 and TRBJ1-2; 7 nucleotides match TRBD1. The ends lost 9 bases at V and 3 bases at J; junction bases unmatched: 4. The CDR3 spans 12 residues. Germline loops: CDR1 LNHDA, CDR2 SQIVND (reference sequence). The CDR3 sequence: CASQDRYYGYTF. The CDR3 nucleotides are TGTGCCAGCCAGGACAGGTACTATGGCTACACCTTC. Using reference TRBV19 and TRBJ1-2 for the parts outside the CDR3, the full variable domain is DGGITQSPKYLFRKEGQNVTLSCEQNLNHDAMYWYRQDPGQGLRLIYYSQIVNDFQKGDIAEGYSVSREKKESFPLTVTSAQKNPTAFYLCASQDRYYGYTFGSGTRLTVV.

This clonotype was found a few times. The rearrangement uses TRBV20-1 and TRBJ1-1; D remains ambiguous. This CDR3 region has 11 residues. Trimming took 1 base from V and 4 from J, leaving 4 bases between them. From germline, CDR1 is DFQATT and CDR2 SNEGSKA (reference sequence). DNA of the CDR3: TGCAGTGCTAGAGTTTCCACTGAAGCTTTCTTT. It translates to CSARVSTEAFF.

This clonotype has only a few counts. The CDR3 region is CASSEGDTGELFF. The CDR3 DNA sequence: TGTGCCAGCAGTGAAGGGGACACCGGGGAGCTGTTTTTT. The chain joins TRBV6-1 to TRBJ2-2, with unresolved D. The V end lost 1 base, the J end lost 3 bases, and 3 bases lay between the germline ends. The CDR3 covers 13 residues. The V gene's germline CDR1 is MNHNS and CDR2 SASEGT.

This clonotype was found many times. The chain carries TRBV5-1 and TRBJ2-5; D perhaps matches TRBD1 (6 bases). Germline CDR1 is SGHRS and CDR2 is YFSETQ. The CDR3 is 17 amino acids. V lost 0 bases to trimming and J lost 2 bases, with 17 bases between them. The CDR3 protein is CASSLAKDSSGQETQYF. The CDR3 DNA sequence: TGCGCCAGCAGCTTGGCCAAGGACAGTTCAGGACAAGAGACCCAGTACTTC.

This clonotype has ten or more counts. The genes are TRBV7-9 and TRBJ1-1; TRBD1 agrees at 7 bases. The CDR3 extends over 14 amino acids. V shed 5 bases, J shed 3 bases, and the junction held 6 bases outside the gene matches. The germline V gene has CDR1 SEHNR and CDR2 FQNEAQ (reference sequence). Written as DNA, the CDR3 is TGTGCCAGCAGCGCTTACAGGGGTCACACTGAAGCTTTCTTT. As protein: CASSAYRGHTEAFF.

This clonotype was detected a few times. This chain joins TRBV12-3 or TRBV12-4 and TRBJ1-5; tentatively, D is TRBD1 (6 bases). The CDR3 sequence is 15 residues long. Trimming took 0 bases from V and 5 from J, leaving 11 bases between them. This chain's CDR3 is CASSLANREDQPQHF. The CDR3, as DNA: TGTGCCAGCAGTTTAGCCAACAGGGAGGATCAGCCCCAGCATTTT.

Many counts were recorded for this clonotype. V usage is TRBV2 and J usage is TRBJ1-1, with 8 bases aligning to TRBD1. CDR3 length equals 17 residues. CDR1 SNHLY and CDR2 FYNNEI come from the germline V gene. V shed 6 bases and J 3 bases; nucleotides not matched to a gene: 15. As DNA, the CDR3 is TGTGCCAGCAGCCGACAACCCACAGGGGGGAGGGACACTGAAGCTTTCTTT. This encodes CASSRQPTGGRDTEAFF.

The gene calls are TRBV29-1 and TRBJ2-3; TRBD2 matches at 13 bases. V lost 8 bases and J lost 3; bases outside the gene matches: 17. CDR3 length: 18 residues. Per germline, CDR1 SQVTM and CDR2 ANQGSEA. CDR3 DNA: TGCAGCTCAATTCTAACTAGCGGGAGGGTCTCCGGTACAGATACGCAGTATTTT. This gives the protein CSSILTSGRVSGTDTQYF.

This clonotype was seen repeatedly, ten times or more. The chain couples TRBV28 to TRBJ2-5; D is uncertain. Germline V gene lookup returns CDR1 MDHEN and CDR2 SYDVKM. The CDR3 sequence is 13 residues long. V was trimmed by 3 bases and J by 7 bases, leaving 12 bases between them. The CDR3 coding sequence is TGTGCCAGCAGTTTCCCAGGTTATGGGACCCAGTACTTC. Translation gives CASSFPGYGTQYF. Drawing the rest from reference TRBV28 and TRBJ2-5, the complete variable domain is DVKVTQSSRYLVKRTGEKVFLECVQDMDHENMFWYRQDPGLGLRLIYFSYDVKMKEKGDIPEGYSVSREKKERFSLILESASTNQTSMYLCASSFPGYGTQYFGPGTRLLVL.

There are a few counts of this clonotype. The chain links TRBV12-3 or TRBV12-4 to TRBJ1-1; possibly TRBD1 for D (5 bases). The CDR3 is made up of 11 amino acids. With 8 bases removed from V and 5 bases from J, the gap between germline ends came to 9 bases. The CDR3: CASSGMTEAFF. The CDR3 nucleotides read TGTGCCAGCTCAGGGATGACTGAAGCTTTCTTT.

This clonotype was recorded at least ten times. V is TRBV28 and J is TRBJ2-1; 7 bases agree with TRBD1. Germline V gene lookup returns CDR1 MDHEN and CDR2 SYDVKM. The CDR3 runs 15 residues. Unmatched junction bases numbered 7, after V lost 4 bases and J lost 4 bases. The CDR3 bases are TGTGCCAGCAGTTCGGGACAGCTTAGGTACAATGAGCAGTTCTTC. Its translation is CASSSGQLRYNEQFF.

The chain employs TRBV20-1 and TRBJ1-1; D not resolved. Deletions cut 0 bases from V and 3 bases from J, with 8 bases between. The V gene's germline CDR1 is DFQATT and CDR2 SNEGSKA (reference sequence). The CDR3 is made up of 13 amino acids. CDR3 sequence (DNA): TGCAGTGCTAGAGATTTTAGGGACACTGAAGCTTTCTTT. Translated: CSARDFRDTEAFF.